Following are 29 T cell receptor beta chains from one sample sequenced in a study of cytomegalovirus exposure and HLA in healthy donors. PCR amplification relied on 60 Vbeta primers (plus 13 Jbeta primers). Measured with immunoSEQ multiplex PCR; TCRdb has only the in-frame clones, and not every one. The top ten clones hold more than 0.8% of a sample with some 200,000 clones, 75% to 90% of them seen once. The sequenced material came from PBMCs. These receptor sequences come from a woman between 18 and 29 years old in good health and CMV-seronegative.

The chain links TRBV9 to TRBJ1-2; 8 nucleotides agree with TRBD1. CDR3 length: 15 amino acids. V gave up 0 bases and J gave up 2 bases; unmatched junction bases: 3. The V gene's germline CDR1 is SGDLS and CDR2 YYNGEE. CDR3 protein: CASSVDAGGNYGYTF. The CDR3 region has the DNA TGTGCCAGCAGCGTAGATGCAGGGGGCAACTATGGCTACACCTTC.

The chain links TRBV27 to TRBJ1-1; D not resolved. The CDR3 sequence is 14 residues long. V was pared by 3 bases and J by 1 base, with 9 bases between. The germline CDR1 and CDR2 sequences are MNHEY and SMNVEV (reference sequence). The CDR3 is CASSLNSKNTEAFF. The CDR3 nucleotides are TGTGCCAGCAGTTTGAACAGCAAGAACACTGAAGCTTTCTTT.

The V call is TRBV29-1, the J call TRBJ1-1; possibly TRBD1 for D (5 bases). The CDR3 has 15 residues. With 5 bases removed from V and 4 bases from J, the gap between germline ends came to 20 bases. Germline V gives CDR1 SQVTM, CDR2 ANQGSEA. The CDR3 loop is CSVLGAAPVGTEAFF. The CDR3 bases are TGCAGCGTTTTAGGGGCCGCGCCGGTAGGCACTGAAGCTTTCTTT.

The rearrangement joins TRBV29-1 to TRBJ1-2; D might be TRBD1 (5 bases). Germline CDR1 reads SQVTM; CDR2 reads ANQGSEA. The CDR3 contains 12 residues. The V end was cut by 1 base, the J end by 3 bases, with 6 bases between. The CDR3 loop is CSVEGQHYGYTF. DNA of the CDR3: TGCAGCGTTGAAGGACAGCACTATGGCTACACCTTC.

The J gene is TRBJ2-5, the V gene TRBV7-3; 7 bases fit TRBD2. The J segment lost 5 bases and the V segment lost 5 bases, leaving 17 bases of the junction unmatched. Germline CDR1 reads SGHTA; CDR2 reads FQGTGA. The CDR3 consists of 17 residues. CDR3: CASSPGWEGQVEETQYF. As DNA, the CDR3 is TGTGCCAGCAGCCCTGGTTGGGAGGGGCAAGTGGAGGAGACCCAGTACTTC.

CDR3 DNA sequence: TGTGCCAGTAGTTTAGGGACAGGCAACTACGAGCAGTACTTC. It codes for CASSLGTGNYEQYF. The chain recombines TRBV19 with TRBJ2-7; 8 nucleotides align to TRBD1. V dropped 5 bases and J dropped 3; count of bases not matched to a gene: 6. Per germline, CDR1 LNHDA and CDR2 SQIVND (reference sequence). This CDR3 contains 14 residues.

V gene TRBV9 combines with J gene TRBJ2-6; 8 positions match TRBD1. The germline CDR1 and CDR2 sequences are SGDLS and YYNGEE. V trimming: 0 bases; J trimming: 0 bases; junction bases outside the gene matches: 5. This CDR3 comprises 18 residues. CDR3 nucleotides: TGTGCCAGCAGCGTAGGGACAGGGCGAAGCTCTGGGGCCAACGTCCTGACTTTC. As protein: CASSVGTGRSSGANVLTF.

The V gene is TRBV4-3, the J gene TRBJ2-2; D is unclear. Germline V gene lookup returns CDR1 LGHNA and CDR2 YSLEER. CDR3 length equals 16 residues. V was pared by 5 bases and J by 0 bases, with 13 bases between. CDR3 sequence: CASSYSRNPNTGELFF. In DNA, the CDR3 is TGCGCCAGCAGCTACTCGAGGAACCCGAACACCGGGGAGCTGTTTTTT.

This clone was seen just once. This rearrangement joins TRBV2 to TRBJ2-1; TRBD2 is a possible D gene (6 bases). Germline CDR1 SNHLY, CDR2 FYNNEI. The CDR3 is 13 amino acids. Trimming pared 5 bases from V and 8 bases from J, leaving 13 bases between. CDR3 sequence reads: CASSPEGPDEQFF. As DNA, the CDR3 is TGTGCCAGCAGTCCGGAGGGCCCCGATGAGCAGTTCTTC. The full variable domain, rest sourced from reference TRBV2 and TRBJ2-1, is EPEVTQTPSHQVTQMGQEVILRCVPISNHLYFYWYRQILGQKVEFLVSFYNNEISEKSEIFDDQFSVERPDGSNFTLKIRSTKLEDSAMYFCASSPEGPDEQFFGPGTRLTVL.

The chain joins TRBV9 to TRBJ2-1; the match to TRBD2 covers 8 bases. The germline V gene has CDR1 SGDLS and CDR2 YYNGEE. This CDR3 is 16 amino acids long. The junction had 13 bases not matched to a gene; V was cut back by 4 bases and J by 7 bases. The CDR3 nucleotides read TGTGCCAGCAGCCCAGAGGGAGTAGGGACTAGTAATGAGCAGTTCTTC. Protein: CASSPEGVGTSNEQFF.

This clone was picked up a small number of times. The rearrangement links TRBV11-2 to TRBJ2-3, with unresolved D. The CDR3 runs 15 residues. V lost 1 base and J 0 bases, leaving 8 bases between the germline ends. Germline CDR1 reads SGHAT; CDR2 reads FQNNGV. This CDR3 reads CASSLVLASTDTQYF. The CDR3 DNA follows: TGTGCCAGCAGCTTAGTTTTAGCTAGCACAGATACGCAGTATTTT. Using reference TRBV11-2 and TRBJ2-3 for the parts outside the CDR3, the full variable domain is EAGVAQSPRYKIIEKRQSVAFWCNPISGHATLYWYQQILGQGPKLLIQFQNNGVVDDSQLPKDRFSAERLKGVDSTLKIQPAKLEDSAVYLCASSLVLASTDTQYFGPGTRLTVL.

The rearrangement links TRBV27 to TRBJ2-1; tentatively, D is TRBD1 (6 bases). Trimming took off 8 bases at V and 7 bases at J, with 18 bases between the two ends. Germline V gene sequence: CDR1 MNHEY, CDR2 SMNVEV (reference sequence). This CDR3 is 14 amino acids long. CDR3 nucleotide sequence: TGTGCCAGCGGGTCCTCCGGGACAAATAATGAGCAGTTCTTC. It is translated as CASGSSGTNNEQFF.

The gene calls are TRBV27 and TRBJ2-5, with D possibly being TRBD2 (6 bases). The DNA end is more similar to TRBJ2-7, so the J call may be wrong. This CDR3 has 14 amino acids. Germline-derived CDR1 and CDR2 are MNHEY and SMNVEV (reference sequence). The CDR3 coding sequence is TGTGCCAGCAGTTCCGGGACTTCCTCCTACGAGCAGTACTTC. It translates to CASSSGTSSYEQYF.

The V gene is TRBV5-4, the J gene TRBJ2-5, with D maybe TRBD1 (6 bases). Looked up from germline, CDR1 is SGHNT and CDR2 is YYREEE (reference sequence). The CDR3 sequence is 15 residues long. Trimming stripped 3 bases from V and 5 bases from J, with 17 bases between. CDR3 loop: CASSSGGTGLETQYF. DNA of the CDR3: TGTGCCAGCAGCTCCGGAGGAACAGGGCTCGAGACCCAGTACTTC.

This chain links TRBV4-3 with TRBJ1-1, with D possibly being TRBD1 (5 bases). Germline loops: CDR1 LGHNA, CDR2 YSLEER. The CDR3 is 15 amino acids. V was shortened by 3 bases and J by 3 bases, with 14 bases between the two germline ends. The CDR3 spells CASSHLARVDTEAFF. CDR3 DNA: TGCGCCAGCAGCCACTTGGCCAGGGTTGACACTGAAGCTTTCTTT.

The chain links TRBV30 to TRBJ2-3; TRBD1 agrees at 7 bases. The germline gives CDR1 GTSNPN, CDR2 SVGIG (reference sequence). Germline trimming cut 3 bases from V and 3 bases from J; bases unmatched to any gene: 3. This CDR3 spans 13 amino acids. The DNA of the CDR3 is TGTGCCTGGAGCACAGGGGTGACAGATACGCAGTATTTT. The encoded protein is CAWSTGVTDTQYF.

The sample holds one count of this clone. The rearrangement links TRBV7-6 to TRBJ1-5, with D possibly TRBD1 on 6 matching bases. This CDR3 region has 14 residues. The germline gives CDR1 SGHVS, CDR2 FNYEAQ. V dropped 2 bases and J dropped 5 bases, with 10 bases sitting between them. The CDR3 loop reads CASSLIGGDQPQHF. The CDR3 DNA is TGTGCCAGCAGCTTAATAGGGGGTGATCAGCCCCAGCATTTT.

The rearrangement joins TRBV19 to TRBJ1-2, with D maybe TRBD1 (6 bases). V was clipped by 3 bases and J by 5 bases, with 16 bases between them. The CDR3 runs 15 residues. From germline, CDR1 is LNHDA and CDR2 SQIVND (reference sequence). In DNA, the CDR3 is TGTGCCAGTAGTATCTCCCCGGGACAAATATATGGCTACACCTTC. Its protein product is CASSISPGQIYGYTF. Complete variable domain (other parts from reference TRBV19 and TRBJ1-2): DGGITQSPKYLFRKEGQNVTLSCEQNLNHDAMYWYRQDPGQGLRLIYYSQIVNDFQKGDIAEGYSVSREKKESFPLTVTSAQKNPTAFYLCASSISPGQIYGYTFGSGTRLTVV.

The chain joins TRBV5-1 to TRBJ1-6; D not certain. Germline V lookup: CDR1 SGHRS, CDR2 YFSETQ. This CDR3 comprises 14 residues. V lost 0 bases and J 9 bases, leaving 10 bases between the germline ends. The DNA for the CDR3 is TGCGCCAGCAGCTTGGGGCGGGAGGGTTCACCCCTCCACTTT. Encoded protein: CASSLGREGSPLHF.

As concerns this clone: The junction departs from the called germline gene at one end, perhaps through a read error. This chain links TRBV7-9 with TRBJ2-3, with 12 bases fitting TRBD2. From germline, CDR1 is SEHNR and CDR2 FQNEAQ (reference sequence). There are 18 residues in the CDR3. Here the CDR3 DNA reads TGTTCCAGCAGCTTAGCTAGCGGGGGGGGTTTCGACACAGATACGCAGTATTTT. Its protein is CSSSLASGGGFDTDTQYF.

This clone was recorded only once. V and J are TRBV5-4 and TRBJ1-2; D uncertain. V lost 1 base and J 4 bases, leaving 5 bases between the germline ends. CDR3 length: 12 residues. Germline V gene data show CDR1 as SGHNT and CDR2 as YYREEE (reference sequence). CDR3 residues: CASSLPLYGYTF. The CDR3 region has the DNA TGTGCCAGCAGCTTGCCCCTCTATGGCTACACCTTC.

The CDR3 DNA sequence: TGCGCCAGCAGCTTGGCGGGCAGGGAGGACACTGAAGCTTTCTTT. Residues: CASSLAGREDTEAFF. The rearrangement uses TRBV5-1 and TRBJ1-1; D is perhaps TRBD1 (5 bases). Germline CDR1 reads SGHRS; CDR2 reads YFSETQ. The CDR3 covers 15 residues. Between the trimmed V and J ends, which lost 0 bases and 3 bases, there was a span of 12 bases.

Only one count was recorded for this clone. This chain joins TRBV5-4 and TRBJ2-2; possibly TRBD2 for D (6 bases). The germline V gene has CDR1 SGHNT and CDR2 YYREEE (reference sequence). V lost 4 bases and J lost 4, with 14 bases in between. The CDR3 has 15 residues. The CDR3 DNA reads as TGTGCCAGCAGCCGCGGAGGGGAAAGCACCGGGGAGCTGTTTTTT. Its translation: CASSRGGESTGELFF.

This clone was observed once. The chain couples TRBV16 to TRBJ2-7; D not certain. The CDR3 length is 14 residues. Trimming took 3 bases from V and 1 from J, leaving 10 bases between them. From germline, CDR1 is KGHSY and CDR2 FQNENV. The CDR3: CASSQVTKSYEQYF. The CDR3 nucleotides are TGTGCCAGCAGCCAGGTGACAAAATCCTACGAGCAGTACTTC.

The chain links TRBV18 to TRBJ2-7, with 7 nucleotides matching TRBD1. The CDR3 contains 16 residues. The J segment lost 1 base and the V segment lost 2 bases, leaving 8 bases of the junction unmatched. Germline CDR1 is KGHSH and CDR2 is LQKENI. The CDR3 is CASSPSQGSTSYEQYF. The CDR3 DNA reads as TGTGCCAGCTCACCATCACAGGGGTCCACTTCCTACGAGCAGTACTTC.

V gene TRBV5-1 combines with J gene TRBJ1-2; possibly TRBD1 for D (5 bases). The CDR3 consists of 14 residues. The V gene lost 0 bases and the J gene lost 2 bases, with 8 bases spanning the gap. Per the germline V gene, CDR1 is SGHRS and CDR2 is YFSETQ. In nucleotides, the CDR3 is TGCGCCAGCAGCTTGGGGACACACAACTATGGCTACACCTTC. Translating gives CASSLGTHNYGYTF.

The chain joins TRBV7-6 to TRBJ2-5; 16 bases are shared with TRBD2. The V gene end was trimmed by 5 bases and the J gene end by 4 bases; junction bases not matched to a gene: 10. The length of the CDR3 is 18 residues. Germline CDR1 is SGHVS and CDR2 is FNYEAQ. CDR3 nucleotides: TGTGCCAGCAGCCCGACCGGGACTAGCGGGGGGGTTAGAGAGACCCAGTACTTC. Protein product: CASSPTGTSGGVRETQYF.

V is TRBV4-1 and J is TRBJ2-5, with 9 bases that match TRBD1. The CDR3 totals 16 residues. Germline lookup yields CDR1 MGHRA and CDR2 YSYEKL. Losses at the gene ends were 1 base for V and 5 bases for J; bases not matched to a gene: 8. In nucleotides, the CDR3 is TGCGCCAGCAGCCAAGGGGACAGGGCAAATTTGGAGACCCAGTACTTC. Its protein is CASSQGDRANLETQYF.

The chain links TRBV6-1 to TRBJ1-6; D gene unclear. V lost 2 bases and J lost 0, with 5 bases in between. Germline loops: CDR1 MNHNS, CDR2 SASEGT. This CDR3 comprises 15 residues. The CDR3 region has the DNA TGTGCCAGCAGTGAACACAGCTCCTATAATTCACCCCTCCACTTT. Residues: CASSEHSSYNSPLHF.